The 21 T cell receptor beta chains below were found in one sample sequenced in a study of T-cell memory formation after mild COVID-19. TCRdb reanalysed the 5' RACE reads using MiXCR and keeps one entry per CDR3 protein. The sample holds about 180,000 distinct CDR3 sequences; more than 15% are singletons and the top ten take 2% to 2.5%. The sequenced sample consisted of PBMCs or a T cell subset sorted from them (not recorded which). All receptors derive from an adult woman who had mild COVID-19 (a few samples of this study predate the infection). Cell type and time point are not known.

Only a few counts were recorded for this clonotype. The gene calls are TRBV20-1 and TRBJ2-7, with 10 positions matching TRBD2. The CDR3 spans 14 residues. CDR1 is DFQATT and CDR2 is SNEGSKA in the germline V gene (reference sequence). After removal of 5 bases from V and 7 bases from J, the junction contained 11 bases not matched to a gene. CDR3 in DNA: TGCAGTGCTCCTACCGGGACTAGCGTCTGGGAGCAGTACTTC. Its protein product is CSAPTGTSVWEQYF.

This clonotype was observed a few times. CDR3 coding DNA: TGTGCCTGGACCCCAGGCAGTTACAATGAGCAGTTCTTC. This sequence encodes CAWTPGSYNEQFF. J is TRBJ2-1 and V is TRBV30; D remains ambiguous. Per germline, CDR1 GTSNPN and CDR2 SVGIG (reference sequence). Trimming left V 4 bases short and J 4 bases short, with 11 bases between. The CDR3 length is 13 residues.

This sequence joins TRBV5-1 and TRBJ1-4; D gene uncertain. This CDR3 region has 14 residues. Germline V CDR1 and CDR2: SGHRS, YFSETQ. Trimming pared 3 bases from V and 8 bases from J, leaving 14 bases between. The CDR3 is CASSSGLVEEKLFF. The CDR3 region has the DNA TGCGCCAGCAGCTCCGGGCTCGTCGAAGAAAAACTGTTTTTT.

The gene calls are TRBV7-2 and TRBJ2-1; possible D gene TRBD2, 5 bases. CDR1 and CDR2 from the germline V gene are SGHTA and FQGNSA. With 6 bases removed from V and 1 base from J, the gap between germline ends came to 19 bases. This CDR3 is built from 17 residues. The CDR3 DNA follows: TGTGCCAGCAGACCTGGGGAGCAGGTGGCGTCCTACAATGAGCAGTTCTTC. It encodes CASRPGEQVASYNEQFF.

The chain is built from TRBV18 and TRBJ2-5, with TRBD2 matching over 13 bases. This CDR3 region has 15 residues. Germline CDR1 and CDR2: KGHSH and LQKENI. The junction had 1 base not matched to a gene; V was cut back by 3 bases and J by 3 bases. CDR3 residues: CASSPGLAGKETQYF. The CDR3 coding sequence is TGTGCCAGCTCACCGGGACTAGCGGGGAAAGAGACCCAGTACTTC.

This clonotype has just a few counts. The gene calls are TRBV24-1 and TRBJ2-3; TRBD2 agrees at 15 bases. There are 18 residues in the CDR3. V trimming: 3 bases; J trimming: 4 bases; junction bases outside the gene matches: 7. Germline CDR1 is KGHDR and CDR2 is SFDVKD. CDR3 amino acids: CATSDPAGLAGGPDTQYF. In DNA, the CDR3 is TGTGCCACCAGTGATCCAGCCGGACTAGCGGGAGGGCCAGATACGCAGTATTTT.

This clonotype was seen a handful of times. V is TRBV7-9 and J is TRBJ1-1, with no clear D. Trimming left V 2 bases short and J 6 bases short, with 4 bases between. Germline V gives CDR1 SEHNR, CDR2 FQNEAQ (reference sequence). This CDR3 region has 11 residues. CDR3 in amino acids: CASSLMAEAFF. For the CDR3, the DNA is TGTGCCAGCAGCTTAATGGCTGAAGCTTTCTTT.

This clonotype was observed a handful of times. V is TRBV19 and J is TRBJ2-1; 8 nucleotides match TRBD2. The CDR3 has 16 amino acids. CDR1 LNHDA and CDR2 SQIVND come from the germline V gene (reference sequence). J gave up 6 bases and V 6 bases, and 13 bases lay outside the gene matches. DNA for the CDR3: TGTGCCAGTAGCCAGTTGGGGCTAGCGGGTTTCAATGAGCAGTTCTTC. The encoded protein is CASSQLGLAGFNEQFF.

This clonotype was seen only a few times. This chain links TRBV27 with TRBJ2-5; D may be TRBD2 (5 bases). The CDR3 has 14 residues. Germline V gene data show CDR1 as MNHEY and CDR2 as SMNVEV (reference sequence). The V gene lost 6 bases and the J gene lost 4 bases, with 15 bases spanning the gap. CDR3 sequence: CASSRLGSRETQYF. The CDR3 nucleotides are TGTGCCAGCAGCCGCCTAGGGAGCAGAGAGACCCAGTACTTC.

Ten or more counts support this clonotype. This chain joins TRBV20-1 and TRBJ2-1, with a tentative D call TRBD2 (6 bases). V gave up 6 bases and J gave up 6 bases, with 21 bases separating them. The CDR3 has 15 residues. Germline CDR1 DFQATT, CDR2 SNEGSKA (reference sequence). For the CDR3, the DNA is TGCAGTGCCTTCCTCCGACTAGACTGGGGCAATGAGCAGTTCTTC. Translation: CSAFLRLDWGNEQFF.

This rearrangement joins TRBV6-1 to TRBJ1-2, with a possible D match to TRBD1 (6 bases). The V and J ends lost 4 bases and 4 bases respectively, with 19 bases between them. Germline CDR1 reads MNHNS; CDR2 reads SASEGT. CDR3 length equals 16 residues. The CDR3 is CASSGRGGAPTYGYTF. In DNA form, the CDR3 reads TGTGCCAGCAGTGGTCGTGGGGGGGCACCGACCTATGGCTACACCTTC.

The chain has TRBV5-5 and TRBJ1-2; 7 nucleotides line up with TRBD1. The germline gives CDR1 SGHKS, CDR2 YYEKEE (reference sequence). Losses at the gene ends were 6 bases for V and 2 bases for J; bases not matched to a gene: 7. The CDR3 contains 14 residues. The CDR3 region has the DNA TGTGCCAGCATCCGACAGGGAACCAACTATGGCTACACCTTC. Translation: CASIRQGTNYGYTF.

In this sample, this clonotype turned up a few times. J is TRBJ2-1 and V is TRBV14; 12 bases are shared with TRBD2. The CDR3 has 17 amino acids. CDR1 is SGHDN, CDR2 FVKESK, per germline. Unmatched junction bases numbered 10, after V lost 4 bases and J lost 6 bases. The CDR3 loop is CASSRRLLAGGGNEQFF. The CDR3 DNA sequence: TGTGCCAGCAGCCGTAGACTTCTAGCGGGAGGGGGCAATGAGCAGTTCTTC.

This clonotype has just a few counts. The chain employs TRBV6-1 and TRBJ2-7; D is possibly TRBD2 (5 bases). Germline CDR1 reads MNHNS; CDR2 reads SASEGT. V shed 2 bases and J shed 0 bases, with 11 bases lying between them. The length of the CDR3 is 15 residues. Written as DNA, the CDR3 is TGTGCCAGCAGTGAACTCCCCGGGGTCTCCTACGAGCAGTACTTC. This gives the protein CASSELPGVSYEQYF.

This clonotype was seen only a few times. In nucleotides, the CDR3 is TGCAGTGAGGGGGACGGGTACCAAGAGACCCAGTACTTC. It codes for CSEGDGYQETQYF. V and J are TRBV20-1 and TRBJ2-5; D may be TRBD1 (6 bases). Trimming removed 7 bases from V and 0 bases from J, with 12 bases in between. The CDR3 is 13 amino acids. Per the germline V gene, CDR1 is DFQATT and CDR2 is SNEGSKA (reference sequence).

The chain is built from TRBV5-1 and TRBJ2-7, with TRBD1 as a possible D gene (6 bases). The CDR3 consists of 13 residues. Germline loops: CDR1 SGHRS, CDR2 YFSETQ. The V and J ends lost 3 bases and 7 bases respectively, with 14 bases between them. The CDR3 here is CASSSVEGVEQYF. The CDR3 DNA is TGCGCCAGCAGCTCTGTCGAGGGGGTAGAGCAGTACTTC.

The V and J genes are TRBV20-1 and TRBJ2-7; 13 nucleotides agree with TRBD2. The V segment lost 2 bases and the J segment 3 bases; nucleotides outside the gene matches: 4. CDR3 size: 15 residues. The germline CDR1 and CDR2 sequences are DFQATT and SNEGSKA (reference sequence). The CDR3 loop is CSARTGTSGIYEQYF. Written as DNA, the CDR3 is TGCAGTGCTAGAACTGGGACTAGCGGGATCTACGAGCAGTACTTC.

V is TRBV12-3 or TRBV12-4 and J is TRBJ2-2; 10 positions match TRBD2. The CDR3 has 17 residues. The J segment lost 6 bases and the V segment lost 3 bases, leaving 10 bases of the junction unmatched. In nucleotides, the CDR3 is TGTGCCAGCAGTTTTGGGGGACTAGCGTCCTTCGCCGGGGAGCTGTTTTTT. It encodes CASSFGGLASFAGELFF.

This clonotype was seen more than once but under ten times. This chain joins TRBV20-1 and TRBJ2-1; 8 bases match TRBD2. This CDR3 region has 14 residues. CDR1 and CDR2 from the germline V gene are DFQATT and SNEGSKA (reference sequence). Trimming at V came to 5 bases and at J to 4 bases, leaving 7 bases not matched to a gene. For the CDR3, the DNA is TGCAGTGCTCGCGCGGGGGGACCGTACAATGAGCAGTTCTTC. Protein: CSARAGGPYNEQFF.

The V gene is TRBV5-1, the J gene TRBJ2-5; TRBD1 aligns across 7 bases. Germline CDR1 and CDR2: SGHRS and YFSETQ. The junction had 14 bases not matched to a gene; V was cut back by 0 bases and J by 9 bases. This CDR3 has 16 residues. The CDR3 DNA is TGCGCCAGCAGCTTGGTTGTGGCCGGGACAGTACGGGCCCAGTACTTC. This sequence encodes CASSLVVAGTVRAQYF.

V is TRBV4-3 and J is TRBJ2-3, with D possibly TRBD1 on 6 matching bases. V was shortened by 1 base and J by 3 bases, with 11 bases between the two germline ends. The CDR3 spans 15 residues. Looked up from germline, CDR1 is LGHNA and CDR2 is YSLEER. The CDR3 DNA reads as TGCGCCAGCAGCCAAGCAGGGGTAGTGACAGATACGCAGTATTTT. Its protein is CASSQAGVVTDTQYF.